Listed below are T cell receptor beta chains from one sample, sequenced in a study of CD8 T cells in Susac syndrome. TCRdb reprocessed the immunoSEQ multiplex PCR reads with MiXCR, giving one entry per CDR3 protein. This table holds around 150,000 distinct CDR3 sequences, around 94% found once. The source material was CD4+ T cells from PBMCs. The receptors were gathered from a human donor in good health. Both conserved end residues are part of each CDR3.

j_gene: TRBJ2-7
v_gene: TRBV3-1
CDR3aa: CASTRGQVAYEQYF

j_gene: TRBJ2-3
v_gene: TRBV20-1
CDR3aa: CSAHWAGGPTSTDTQYF

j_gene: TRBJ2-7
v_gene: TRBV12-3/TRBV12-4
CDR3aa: CASSFGYYEQYF

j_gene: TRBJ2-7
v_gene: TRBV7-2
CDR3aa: CASSPLRGGMLSEQYF

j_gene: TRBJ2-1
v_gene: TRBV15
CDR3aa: CATSSDREGSYNEQFF

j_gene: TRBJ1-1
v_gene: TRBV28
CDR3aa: CASSLAMGQANTEVFF

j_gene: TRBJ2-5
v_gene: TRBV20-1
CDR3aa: CSARDTARETQYF

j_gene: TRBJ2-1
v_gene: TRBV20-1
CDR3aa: CSAPVAGGRYNEQFF

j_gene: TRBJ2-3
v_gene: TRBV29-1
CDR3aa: CSVSTSGDFTDTQYF

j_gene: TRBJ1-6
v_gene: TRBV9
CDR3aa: CASSTSGGQGAYNYNSPLHF

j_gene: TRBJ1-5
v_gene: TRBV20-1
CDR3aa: CSAKRDRGAYSNQPQHF

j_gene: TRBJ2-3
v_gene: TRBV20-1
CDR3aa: CSAHPSRGLPTDTQYF

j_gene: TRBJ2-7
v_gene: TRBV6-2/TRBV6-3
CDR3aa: CASSEQTYEQYF

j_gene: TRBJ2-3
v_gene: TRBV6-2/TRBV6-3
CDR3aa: CASSTLVTLPPDTQYF

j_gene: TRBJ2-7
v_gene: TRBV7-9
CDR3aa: CASSLTVFEQYF

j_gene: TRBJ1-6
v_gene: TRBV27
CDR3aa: CASSYSRGRNSPLHF

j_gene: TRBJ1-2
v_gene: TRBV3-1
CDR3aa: CASSQDPHNVGYTF

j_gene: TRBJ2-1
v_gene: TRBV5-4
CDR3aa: CASSLQSAGGVIEQFF

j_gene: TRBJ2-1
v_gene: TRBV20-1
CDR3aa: CSADEGGNEQFF

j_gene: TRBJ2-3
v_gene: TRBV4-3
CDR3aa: CASSLNGGASTDTQYF

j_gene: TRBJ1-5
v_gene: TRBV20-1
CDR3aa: CSAEISNQPQHF

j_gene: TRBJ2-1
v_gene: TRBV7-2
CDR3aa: CASRQTGGRAYNGEQFF

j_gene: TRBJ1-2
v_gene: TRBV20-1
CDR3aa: CSAPPGTDKKGYTF

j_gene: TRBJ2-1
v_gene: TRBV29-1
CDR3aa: CSVANGGRQFF

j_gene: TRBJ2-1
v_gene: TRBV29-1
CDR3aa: CSGGGRVKANEQFF

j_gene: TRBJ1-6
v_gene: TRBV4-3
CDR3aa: CASSQEWEGNSPLHF

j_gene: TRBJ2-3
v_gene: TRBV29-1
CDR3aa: CSVLRAGDTQYF

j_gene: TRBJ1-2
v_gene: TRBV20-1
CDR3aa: CSARRQTADYGYTF

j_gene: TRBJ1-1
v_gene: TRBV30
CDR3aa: CACRGQEEAFF

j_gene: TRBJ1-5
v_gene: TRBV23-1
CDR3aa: CASGSCGDNQPQHF

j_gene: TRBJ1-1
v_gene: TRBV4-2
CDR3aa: CASSPHRENTEAFF

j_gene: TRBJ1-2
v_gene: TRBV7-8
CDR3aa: CAAGRQIYGYTF

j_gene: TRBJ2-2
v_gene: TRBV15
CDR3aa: CATSREILVTGELFF

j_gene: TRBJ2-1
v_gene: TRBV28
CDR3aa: CASSSPGQGANEQFF

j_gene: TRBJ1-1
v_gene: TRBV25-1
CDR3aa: CASSVGTDTEAFF

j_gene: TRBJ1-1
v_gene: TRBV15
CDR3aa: CATSRDPGRGGANTEAFF

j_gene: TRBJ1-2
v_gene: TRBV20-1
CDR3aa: CSAASGNYGYTF

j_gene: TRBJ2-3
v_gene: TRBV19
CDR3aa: CASRERDTQYF